This T cell receptor beta chain derives from a study of identical twins. After template switching added a universal primer site, the resulting cDNA carried unique molecular identifiers. One entry per CDR3 protein results from TCRdb running MiXCR on the 5' RACE reads. The sample has roughly 280,000 distinct CDR3 sequences, 9.5% seen once; the top ten hold approximately 7%. This clonotype was counted a few times. V lost 4 bases to trimming and J lost 0 bases, with 13 bases between them. The CDR3 runs to 16 residues. The V gene's germline CDR1 is SEHNR and CDR2 FQNEAQ (reference sequence). The data were also submitted as part of a second study, on yellow fever vaccine responses in identical twins. That work states: Among the twins, the vaccine T cell response reportedly seemed partly convergent and partly personalized.

The chain combines TRBV7-9 with TRBJ2-4; D unclear. The specimen was CD8+ T cells sorted from blood. The receptor comes from a woman younger than 30 in good health. The CDR3 nucleotides are TGTGCCAGCAGCTCCGCTGCAGGCGTAGCCAAAAACATTCAGTACTTC. It is translated as CASSSAAGVAKNIQYF. The full variable domain, completed using reference TRBV7-9 and TRBJ2-4, is DTGVSQNPRHKITKRGQNVTFRCDPISEHNRLYWYRQTLGQGPEFLTYFQNEAQLEKSRLLSDRFSAERPKGSFSTLEIQRTEQGDSAMYLCASSSAAGVAKNIQYFGAGTRLSVL.